The 18 T cell receptor beta chains presented below share a single source sample, sequenced in a study of blood T cell repertoires in COVID-19. Assay: immunoSEQ multiplex PCR; the TCRdb copy retains only in-frame clones and omits some. The profile covers 110,000 to 150,000 clones, with approximately 87% appearing a single time and more than 40% taken by the ten largest. The sample was peripheral blood. These receptors were collected from a human donor in a cohort sampled during active COVID-19.

The V and J genes are TRBV7-8 and TRBJ1-5; 9 bases match TRBD1. Germline V gene sequence: CDR1 SGHVS, CDR2 FQNEAQ. The junction had 3 bases not matched to a gene; V was cut back by 4 bases and J by 5 bases. The CDR3 spans 14 residues. The DNA of the CDR3 is TGTGCCAGCAGCTCCCGGACAGGGGATCAGCCCCAGCATTTT. Its translation: CASSSRTGDQPQHF.

The gene calls are TRBV4-1 and TRBJ2-1; perhaps TRBD2 as D (5 bases). The CDR3 loop spans 17 amino acids. Per germline, CDR1 MGHRA and CDR2 YSYEKL. The V gene lost 0 bases and the J gene lost 4 bases, with 16 bases spanning the gap. The CDR3 sequence: CASSQDAWAGLYNEQFF. CDR3 DNA: TGCGCCAGCAGCCAAGATGCCTGGGCGGGCCTATACAATGAGCAGTTCTTC.

In this sample, this clone turned up a few times. V usage is TRBV11-3 and J usage is TRBJ1-4; 8 positions match TRBD1. Germline V gene sequence: CDR1 SGHNT, CDR2 YENEEA. The CDR3 has 15 residues. V was clipped by 5 bases and J by 8 bases; unmatched bases: 10. CDR3 sequence (DNA): TGTGCCAGCAGCCCCGGGACAGGCAAGGGGGAAAAACTGTTTTTT. This codes for CASSPGTGKGEKLFF.

This chain joins TRBV19 and TRBJ2-1; 12 bases agree with TRBD2. The germline V gene has CDR1 LNHDA and CDR2 SQIVND (reference sequence). Germline trimming cut 5 bases from V and 2 bases from J; bases unmatched to any gene: 1. The CDR3 spans 15 residues. CDR3 in DNA: TGTGCCAGTAGTCGGACTAGCGGGACCTACAATGAGCAGTTCTTC. This sequence encodes CASSRTSGTYNEQFF.

The chain uses TRBV6-1 and TRBJ2-3, with 8 bases matching TRBD2. V shed 3 bases, J shed 6 bases, and the junction held 5 bases outside the gene matches. This CDR3 spans 14 amino acids. The germline V gene has CDR1 MNHNS and CDR2 SASEGT. CDR3 nucleotides: TGTGCCAGCAGTGATGTAGCGGGGCGCGATACGCAGTATTTT. This sequence encodes CASSDVAGRDTQYF.

The chain is built from TRBV4-2 and TRBJ1-2, with TRBD1 as a possible D gene (5 bases). Germline CDR1 is LGHNA and CDR2 is YNFKEQ. The CDR3 is 15 amino acids. Trimming cost V 3 bases and J 8 bases, with 19 bases left between them. The CDR3 reads CASSQRAGTPGGYTF. In DNA, the CDR3 is TGTGCCAGCAGCCAGAGGGCTGGGACTCCTGGGGGCTACACCTTC.

J is TRBJ2-3 and V is TRBV5-6; D may be TRBD1 (6 bases). Germline V CDR1 and CDR2: SGHDT, YYEEEE. The V gene lost 2 bases and the J gene lost 14 bases, with 15 bases spanning the gap. The CDR3 spans 12 residues. The CDR3 is CASSFSGQRRYF. The CDR3 coding sequence is TGTGCCAGCAGCTTCAGTGGACAGCGGCGGTATTTT.

The chain couples TRBV24-1 to TRBJ1-2; 10 bases fit TRBD1. The CDR3 totals 14 residues. After removal of 4 bases from V and 8 bases from J, the junction contained 6 bases not matched to a gene. Germline CDR1 KGHDR, CDR2 SFDVKD. The DNA for the CDR3 is TGTGCCACCAGTGACCCAGGACAGGGGGACGGCTACACCTTC. This gives the protein CATSDPGQGDGYTF.

V gene TRBV29-1 combines with J gene TRBJ2-1; 10 bases map to TRBD2. The V and J ends lost 7 bases and 3 bases, in that order; junction bases with no gene match: 6. Looked up from germline, CDR1 is SQVTM and CDR2 is ANQGSEA. There are 14 residues in the CDR3. The CDR3 sequence is CSAYGTSDYNEQFF. In nucleotides, the CDR3 is TGCAGCGCTTACGGGACTAGCGACTACAATGAGCAGTTCTTC.

This clone was seen once. The V and J genes are TRBV19 and TRBJ1-2; D is uncertain. The CDR3 is 13 residues long. Germline lookup yields CDR1 LNHDA and CDR2 SQIVND (reference sequence). Trimming left V 4 bases short and J 8 bases short, with 14 bases between. Here the CDR3 DNA reads TGTGCCAGTAGTAGGGTGGAGTTAGTCGGCTACACCTTC. Protein: CASSRVELVGYTF.

This clone has only one observation. The rearrangement uses TRBV7-2 and TRBJ2-1; 8 bases are a match to TRBD1. The CDR3 extends over 15 amino acids. Looked up from germline, CDR1 is SGHTA and CDR2 is FQGNSA. V gave up 2 bases and J gave up 8 bases; unmatched junction bases: 8. CDR3 nucleotide sequence: TGTGCCAGCAGCTTACGCGGACAGGGAGTAGATGAGCAGTTCTTC. It yields the protein CASSLRGQGVDEQFF.

The rearrangement joins TRBV10-3 to TRBJ2-1, with D unclear. This CDR3 is 12 amino acids long. The V end was cut by 3 bases, the J end by 8 bases, with 8 bases between. The germline V gene encodes CDR1 ENHRY and CDR2 SYGVKD. The CDR3 sequence is CAISDHRDEQFF. The CDR3 coding sequence is TGTGCCATCAGTGACCACCGGGATGAGCAGTTCTTC.

The rearrangement uses TRBV4-3 and TRBJ2-1; 8 bases are shared with TRBD2. Germline trimming cut 0 bases from V and 4 bases from J; bases unmatched to any gene: 2. This CDR3 has 15 amino acids. The germline gives CDR1 LGHNA, CDR2 YSLEER. CDR3 sequence (DNA): TGCGCCAGCAGCCAAGAGCGGGGGGTTTACAATGAGCAGTTCTTC. Protein product: CASSQERGVYNEQFF.

This clone has only a few counts. The rearrangement joins TRBV5-1 to TRBJ2-1; 11 nucleotides match TRBD2. The V gene end was trimmed by 0 bases and the J gene end by 7 bases; junction bases not matched to a gene: 9. CDR1 SGHRS and CDR2 YFSETQ come from the germline V gene. CDR3 size: 17 residues. In nucleotides, the CDR3 is TGCGCCAGCAGCTTGGGGACTAGCGGGTCCTTGTTGAATGAGCAGTTCTTC. This translates into CASSLGTSGSLLNEQFF.

The rearrangement joins TRBV6-2 or TRBV6-3 to TRBJ2-7; D uncertain. The V gene's germline CDR1 is MNHEY and CDR2 SVGEGT. Trimming cost V 6 bases and J 3 bases, with 15 bases left between them. The CDR3 loop spans 14 amino acids. Written as DNA, the CDR3 is TGTGCCAGCAGCAAACAGCCAAGAGTCTACGAGCAGTACTTC. It encodes CASSKQPRVYEQYF.

The V gene is TRBV5-5, the J gene TRBJ1-6; 7 positions match TRBD1. Germline V lookup: CDR1 SGHKS, CDR2 YYEKEE (reference sequence). V dropped 2 bases and J dropped 14; count of bases not matched to a gene: 13. There are 15 residues in the CDR3. CDR3 residues: CASSFWGQLDGALHF. Here the CDR3 DNA reads TGTGCCAGCAGCTTCTGGGGACAGTTAGATGGGGCCCTCCACTTT.

The chain combines TRBV19 with TRBJ1-2; 9 nucleotides agree with TRBD1. This CDR3 contains 14 residues. Germline-derived CDR1 and CDR2 are LNHDA and SQIVND (reference sequence). Trimming removed 6 bases from V and 2 bases from J; junction bases left unmatched: 4. The DNA for the CDR3 is TGTGCCAGTAGCCGGGACAGGGCGAACTATGGCTACACCTTC. Translation gives CASSRDRANYGYTF. The full variable domain, rest sourced from reference TRBV19 and TRBJ1-2, is DGGITQSPKYLFRKEGQNVTLSCEQNLNHDAMYWYRQDPGQGLRLIYYSQIVNDFQKGDIAEGYSVSREKKESFPLTVTSAQKNPTAFYLCASSRDRANYGYTFGSGTRLTVV.

V and J are TRBV5-5 and TRBJ2-5, with 9 positions matching TRBD2. Germline CDR1 and CDR2: SGHKS and YYEKEE (reference sequence). V lost 4 bases to trimming and J lost 4 bases; unmatched junction nucleotides: 5. This CDR3 has 14 amino acids. The CDR3 sequence is CASSKGLARETQYF. The CDR3 DNA follows: TGTGCCAGCAGCAAAGGACTAGCGCGAGAGACCCAGTACTTC.